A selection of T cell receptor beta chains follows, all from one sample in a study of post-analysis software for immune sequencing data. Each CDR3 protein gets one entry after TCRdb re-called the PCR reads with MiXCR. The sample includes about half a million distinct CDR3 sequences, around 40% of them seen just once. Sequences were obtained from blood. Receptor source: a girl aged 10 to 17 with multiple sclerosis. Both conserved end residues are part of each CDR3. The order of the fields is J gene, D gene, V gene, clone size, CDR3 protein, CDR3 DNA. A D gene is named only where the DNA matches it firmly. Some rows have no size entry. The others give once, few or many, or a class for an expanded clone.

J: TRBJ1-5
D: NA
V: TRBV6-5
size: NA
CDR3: CASSYSPRTPAQHF
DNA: TGTGCCAGCAGTTACTCTCCCCGGACTCCAGCCCAGCATTTT

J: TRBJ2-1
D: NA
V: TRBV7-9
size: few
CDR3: CASSGALNEQFF
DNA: TGTGCCAGCAGCGGGGCCCTGAATGAGCAGTTCTTC

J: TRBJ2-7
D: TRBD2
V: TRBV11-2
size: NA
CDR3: CASSAGGVPYEQYF
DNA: TGTGCCAGCAGCGCCGGGGGGGTACCCTACGAGCAGTACTTC

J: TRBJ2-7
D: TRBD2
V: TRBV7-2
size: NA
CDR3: CASSFPTSGRSHEQYF
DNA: TGTGCCAGCAGCTTCCCGACTAGCGGGAGATCCCACGAGCAGTACTTC

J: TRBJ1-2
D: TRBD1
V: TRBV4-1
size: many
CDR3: CASSQPRDSNYGYTF
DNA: TGCGCCAGCAGCCAGCCCCGGGACAGTAACTATGGCTACACCTTC

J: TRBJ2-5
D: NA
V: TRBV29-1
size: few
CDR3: CSVEQGLETQYF
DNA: TGCAGCGTTGAACAGGGCTTAGAGACCCAGTACTTC

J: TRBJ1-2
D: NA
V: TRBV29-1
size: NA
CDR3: CSTDTGNNYGYTF
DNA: TGCAGCACCGACACGGGGAATAACTATGGCTACACCTTC

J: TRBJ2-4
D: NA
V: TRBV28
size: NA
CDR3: CASKNNLTKNIQYF
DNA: TGTGCCAGCAAGAACAACCTAACCAAAAACATTCAGTACTTC

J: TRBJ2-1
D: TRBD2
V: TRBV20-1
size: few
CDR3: CSARTSEYNEQFF
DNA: TGCAGTGCAAGGACTAGCGAATACAATGAGCAGTTCTTC

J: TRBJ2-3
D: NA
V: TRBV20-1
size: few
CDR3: CSARDMHGATTDTQYF
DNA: TGCAGTGCTAGAGATATGCACGGCGCCACCACAGATACGCAGTATTTT

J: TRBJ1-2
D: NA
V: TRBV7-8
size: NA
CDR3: CASSLQRTPNPNYGYTF
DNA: TGTGCCAGCAGCTTACAACGTACCCCAAACCCTAACTATGGCTACACCTTC

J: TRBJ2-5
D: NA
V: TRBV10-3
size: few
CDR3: CAISESAGRETQYF
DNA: TGTGCCATCAGTGAGTCGGCAGGTCGGGAGACCCAGTACTTC

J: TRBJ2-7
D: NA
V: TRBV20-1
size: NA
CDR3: CSANLNRVYVEQYF
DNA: TGCAGTGCTAACTTAAATAGGGTTTATGTGGAGCAGTACTTC

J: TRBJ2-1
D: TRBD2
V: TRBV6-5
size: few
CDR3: CASSIGLGSSYNEQFF
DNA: TGTGCCAGCAGTATTGGACTAGGGAGCTCCTACAATGAGCAGTTCTTC

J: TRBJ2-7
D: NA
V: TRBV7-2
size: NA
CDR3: CASSIAADYEQYF
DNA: TGTGCCAGCAGCATAGCGGCGGACTACGAGCAGTACTTC

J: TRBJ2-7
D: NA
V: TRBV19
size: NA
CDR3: CASSKEKGTGIRDEQYF
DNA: TGTGCCAGTAGTAAAGAAAAGGGTACAGGGATACGGGACGAGCAGTACTTC

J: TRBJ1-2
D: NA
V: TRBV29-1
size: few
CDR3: CSVEPGLNLVYGYTF
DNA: TGCAGCGTTGAGCCAGGGTTGAATTTGGTCTATGGCTACACCTTC

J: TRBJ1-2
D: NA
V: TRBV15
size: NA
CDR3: CATSRDRPNYGYTF
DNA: TGTGCCACCAGCAGAGATCGTCCTAACTATGGCTACACCTTC

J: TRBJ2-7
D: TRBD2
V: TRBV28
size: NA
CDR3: CASSSHGTSVYEQYF
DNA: TGTGCCAGCAGTTCCCATGGGACTAGCGTCTACGAGCAGTACTTC

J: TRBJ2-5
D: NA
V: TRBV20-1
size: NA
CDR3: CSARLSGFRETQYF
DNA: TGCAGTGCTAGGCTTTCGGGTTTCCGGGAGACCCAGTACTTC

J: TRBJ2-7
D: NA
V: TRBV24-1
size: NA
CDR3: CATSGQANSYEQYF
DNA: TGTGCCACCAGTGGGCAGGCAAACTCCTACGAGCAGTACTTC

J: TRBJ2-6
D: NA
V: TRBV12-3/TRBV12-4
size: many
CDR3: CASSTPDGGANVLTF
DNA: TGTGCCAGCAGTACCCCTGACGGTGGGGCCAACGTCCTGACTTTC

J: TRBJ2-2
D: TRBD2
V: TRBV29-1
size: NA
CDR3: CSVGPTSATGELFF
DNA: TGCAGCGTTGGGCCGACTAGCGCCACCGGGGAGCTGTTTTTT

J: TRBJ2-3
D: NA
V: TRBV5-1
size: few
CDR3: CASSLEPGTTRDTQYF
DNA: TGCGCCAGCAGCTTGGAGCCCGGGACAACCAGGGATACGCAGTATTTT

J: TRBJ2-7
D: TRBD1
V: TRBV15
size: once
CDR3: CATSSTGTGGYEQYF
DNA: TGTGCCACCAGCAGTACCGGGACAGGGGGATACGAGCAGTACTTC

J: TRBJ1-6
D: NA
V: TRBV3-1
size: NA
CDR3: CASSPDVEWGSPLHF
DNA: TGTGCCAGCAGCCCCGATGTCGAGTGGGGTTCACCCCTCCACTTT

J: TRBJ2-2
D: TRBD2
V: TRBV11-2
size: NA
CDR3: CASSFDRREGVTGELFF
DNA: TGTGCCAGCAGCTTCGATCGGCGGGAGGGGGTCACCGGGGAGCTGTTTTTT

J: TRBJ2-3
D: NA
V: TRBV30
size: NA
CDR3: CAWSVNTGHTDTQYF
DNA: TGTGCCTGGAGTGTCAATACAGGACACACAGATACGCAGTATTTT

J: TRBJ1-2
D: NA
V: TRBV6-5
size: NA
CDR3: CASTQGPGSYGYTF
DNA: TGTGCCAGCACTCAGGGCCCCGGCAGCTATGGCTACACCTTC

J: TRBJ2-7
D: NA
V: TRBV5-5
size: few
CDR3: CASSLAGTESYEQYF
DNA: TGTGCCAGCAGCTTGGCAGGGACCGAATCCTACGAGCAGTACTTC

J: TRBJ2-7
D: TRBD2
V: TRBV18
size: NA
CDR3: CASSPLAGGGPYEQYF
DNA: TGTGCCAGCTCACCCCTAGCGGGAGGGGGACCCTACGAGCAGTACTTC

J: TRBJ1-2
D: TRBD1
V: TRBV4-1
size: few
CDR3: CASSQPTDRLSGYTF
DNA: TGCGCCAGCAGCCAACCCACGGACAGGCTCTCTGGCTACACCTTC

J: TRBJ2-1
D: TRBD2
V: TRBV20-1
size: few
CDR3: CSATGTSGPYYNEQFF
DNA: TGCAGTGCCACCGGGACTAGCGGGCCTTATTACAATGAGCAGTTCTTC

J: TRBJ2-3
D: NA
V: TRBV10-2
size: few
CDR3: CASSELGGSYDTQYF
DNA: TGCGCCAGCAGTGAGCTGGGGGGCTCATACGATACGCAGTATTTT

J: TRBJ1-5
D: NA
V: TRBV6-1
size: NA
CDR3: CASSGAINQPQHF
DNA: TGTGCCAGCAGTGGCGCAATCAATCAGCCCCAGCATTTT

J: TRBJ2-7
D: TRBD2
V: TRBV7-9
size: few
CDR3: CASSFGLAGLGEQYF
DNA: TGTGCCAGCAGCTTCGGACTAGCGGGATTGGGGGAGCAGTACTTC

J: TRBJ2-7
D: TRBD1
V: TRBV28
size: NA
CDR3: CASSFFNLVTTGVSYEQYF
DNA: TGTGCCAGCAGTTTTTTTAATTTGGTAACGACAGGGGTCTCCTACGAGCAGTACTTC

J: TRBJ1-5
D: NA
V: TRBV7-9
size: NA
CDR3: CAIRMGSNQPQHF
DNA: TGTGCCATCCGGATGGGTAGCAATCAGCCCCAGCATTTT

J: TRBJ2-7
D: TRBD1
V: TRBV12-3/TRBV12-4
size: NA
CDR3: CASSNRGGGYEQYF
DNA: TGTGCCAGCAGTAACAGGGGTGGAGGCTACGAGCAGTACTTC

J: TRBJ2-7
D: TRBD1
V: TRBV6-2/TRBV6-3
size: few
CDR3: CASSDRGNSYEQYF
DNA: TGTGCCAGCAGCGACAGGGGAAATTCCTACGAGCAGTACTTC

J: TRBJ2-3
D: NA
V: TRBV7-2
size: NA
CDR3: CASRKERASTQYF
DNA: TGTGCCAGCAGAAAGGAGCGGGCTTCTACGCAGTATTTT

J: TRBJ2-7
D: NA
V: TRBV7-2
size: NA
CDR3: CASSPEEEQYF
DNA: TGTGCCAGCAGCCCAGAGGAAGAGCAGTACTTC

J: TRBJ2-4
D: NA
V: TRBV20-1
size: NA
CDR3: CSANSEALRGQYF
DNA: TGCAGTGCTAATAGCGAGGCACTACGTGGGCAGTACTTC

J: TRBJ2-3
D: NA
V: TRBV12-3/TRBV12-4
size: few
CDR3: CASRLIEGGTQYF
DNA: TGTGCCAGCAGACTGATAGAGGGGGGTACGCAGTATTTT

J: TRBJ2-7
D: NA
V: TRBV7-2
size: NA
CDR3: CASSVAQQGGYEQYF
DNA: TGTGCCAGCAGCGTAGCCCAACAGGGGGGGTACGAGCAGTACTTC

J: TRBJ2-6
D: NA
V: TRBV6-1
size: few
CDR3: CASTPRPVSIRANVLTF
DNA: TGTGCCAGCACCCCTCGGCCGGTGTCCATCAGAGCCAACGTCCTGACTTTC

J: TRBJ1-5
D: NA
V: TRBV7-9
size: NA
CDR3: CASSALGRDQPQHF
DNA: TGTGCCAGCAGCGCACTGGGTAGAGACCAGCCCCAGCATTTT

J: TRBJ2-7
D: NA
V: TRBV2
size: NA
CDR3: CARQVADLNEQYF
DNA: TGTGCCAGGCAGGTAGCGGACCTCAATGAGCAGTACTTC

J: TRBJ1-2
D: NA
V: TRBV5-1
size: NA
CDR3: CASSAGQSLNSNYGYTF
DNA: TGCGCCAGCAGCGCCGGACAGTCTCTCAACTCTAACTATGGCTACACCTTC

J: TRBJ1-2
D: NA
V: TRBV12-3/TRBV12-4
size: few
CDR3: CATRAGASGYTF
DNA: TGTGCCACAAGGGCGGGGGCCTCTGGCTACACCTTC

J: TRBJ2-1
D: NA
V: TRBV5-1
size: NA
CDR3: CASSGGGRNSYNEQFF
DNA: TGCGCCAGCAGCGGGGGCGGGCGGAACTCCTACAATGAGCAGTTCTTC

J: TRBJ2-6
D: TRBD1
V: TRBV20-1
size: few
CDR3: CSARGTGAGAGANVLTF
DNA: TGCAGTGCTAGAGGGACAGGGGCCGGAGCTGGGGCCAACGTCCTGACTTTC

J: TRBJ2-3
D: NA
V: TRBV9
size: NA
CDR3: CASSVDQTYSTDTQYF
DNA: TGTGCCAGCAGCGTCGACCAAACTTATTCCACAGATACGCAGTATTTT